The 31 T cell receptor beta chains below all came from one sample that was sequenced in a study of T cell responses to AZD1222 COVID-19 vaccine. The protocol was immunoSEQ multiplex PCR, while the TCRdb copy is restricted to in-frame clones and leaves out a portion. The sample holds around 110,000 clones; about nine tenths are singletons and the top ten take 3.5% to 4.5%. Sample: peripheral blood, taken on day 0 of AZD1222 vaccination. The receptors stem from an adult in good health.

This clone was detected only once. The gene calls are TRBV5-8 and TRBJ1-5; D perhaps matches TRBD1 (5 bases). CDR3 length: 15 amino acids. V shed 0 bases and J shed 2 bases, with 9 bases lying between them. Germline V CDR1 and CDR2: SGHTS, YDEGEE. CDR3 nucleotides: TGTGCCAGCAGCTTGGGGCAGGGAGGCAATCAGCCCCAGCATTTT. Its translation: CASSLGQGGNQPQHF.

V gene TRBV18 combines with J gene TRBJ2-1; the match to TRBD2 covers 7 bases. CDR1 is KGHSH and CDR2 is LQKENI in the germline V gene. The CDR3 consists of 15 residues. Trimming at V came to 2 bases and at J to 3 bases, leaving 4 bases not matched to a gene. The CDR3 DNA reads as TGTGCCAGCTCACCAGGACTAGGGTACTACAATGAGCAGTTCTTC. It yields the protein CASSPGLGYYNEQFF.

This chain connects TRBV6-6 to TRBJ1-1; tentatively, D is TRBD1 (5 bases). CDR3 length: 12 amino acids. The germline CDR1 and CDR2 sequences are MNHNY and SVGAGI (reference sequence). The V end was cut by 7 bases, the J end by 5 bases, with 11 bases between. As DNA, the CDR3 is TGTGCCAGCATTTTAGGGGAGACTGAAGCTTTCTTT. Protein sequence: CASILGETEAFF.

V usage is TRBV4-1 and J usage is TRBJ1-6; the D gene is possibly TRBD1 (6 bases). CDR1 is MGHRA and CDR2 is YSYEKL in the germline V gene. The CDR3 runs 18 residues. Between the trimmed V and J ends, which lost 4 bases and 11 bases, there was a span of 27 bases. In DNA, the CDR3 is TGCGCCAGCAGCCGGGACGGCCAGTACCGGACAGCCTCTACACCCCTCCACTTT. Translating it yields CASSRDGQYRTASTPLHF.

The genes are TRBV27 and TRBJ1-2; perhaps TRBD1 as D (5 bases). V was clipped by 5 bases and J by 7 bases, with 11 bases between them. There are 12 residues in the CDR3. CDR1 and CDR2 (germline): MNHEY, SMNVEV (reference sequence). CDR3 nucleotides: TGTGCCAGCAGTCTCCAGGGTGGTGGCTACACCTTC. As protein: CASSLQGGGYTF.

The genes are TRBV15 and TRBJ1-5; a possible D gene is TRBD1 (5 bases). Germline lookup yields CDR1 LNHNV and CDR2 YYDKDF (reference sequence). V was cut by 5 bases and J by 2 bases, with 10 bases left in between. CDR3 length: 14 residues. As DNA, the CDR3 is TGTGCCACCAGCGCGGGACTGGGCAATCAGCCCCAGCATTTT. This codes for CATSAGLGNQPQHF.

The V and J genes are TRBV27 and TRBJ1-2, with D possibly matching TRBD1 (6 bases). Germline V gene sequence: CDR1 MNHEY, CDR2 SMNVEV (reference sequence). The CDR3 spans 13 residues. Trimming cost V 10 bases and J 8 bases, with 20 bases left between them. Written as DNA, the CDR3 is TGTGCCACCAAAACGGGACACTCGACGGGCTACACCTTC. Protein sequence: CATKTGHSTGYTF.

This chain connects TRBV19 to TRBJ1-5; the match to TRBD1 covers 7 bases. The CDR3 spans 16 residues. Trimming at V came to 3 bases and at J to 4 bases, leaving 9 bases not matched to a gene. Germline CDR1 LNHDA, CDR2 SQIVND (reference sequence). The CDR3 reads CASSISKGQLNQPQHF. The CDR3 nucleotides are TGTGCCAGTAGTATTAGTAAGGGACAGTTGAATCAGCCCCAGCATTTT.

The chain carries TRBV27 and TRBJ1-1, with 7 bases lining up with TRBD1. Germline loops: CDR1 MNHEY, CDR2 SMNVEV (reference sequence). V shed 8 bases, J shed 5 bases, and the junction held 8 bases outside the gene matches. The CDR3 is 13 amino acids. As DNA, the CDR3 is TGTGCCAGCGGAGGCCAGGGGGAAACTGAAGCTTTCTTT. Amino acids: CASGGQGETEAFF.

The rearrangement uses TRBV5-3 and TRBJ2-5; TRBD1 matches 7 bases. TRBV5-3 has ORF status, its function being uncertain. The CDR3 consists of 15 residues. V shed 0 bases, J shed 1 base, and the junction held 3 bases outside the gene matches. CDR3 protein: CARSLVGQCQETQYF. CDR3 DNA sequence: TGTGCCAGAAGCTTGGTGGGACAGTGCCAAGAGACCCAGTACTTC.

The rearrangement joins TRBV14 to TRBJ2-1, with 7 bases aligning to TRBD1. Germline assignment: CDR1 SGHDN and CDR2 FVKESK. CDR3 length equals 15 residues. J was trimmed by 4 bases and V by 4 bases; bases with no gene match: 7. Here the CDR3 reads CASSPLTGSYNEQFF. The CDR3, as DNA: TGTGCCAGCAGCCCTTTGACAGGGTCATACAATGAGCAGTTCTTC.

V is TRBV10-1 and J is TRBJ1-4; tentative D call: TRBD1 (5 bases). Germline CDR1 WNHNN, CDR2 SYGVQD (reference sequence). The CDR3 extends over 16 amino acids. V was clipped by 6 bases and J by 4 bases, with 18 bases between them. CDR3 region: CASRGTDAALNEKLFF. CDR3 nucleotide sequence: TGCGCCAGCAGGGGGACGGATGCCGCCCTTAATGAAAAACTGTTTTTT.

The rearrangement joins TRBV5-4 to TRBJ1-1; tentative D call: TRBD1 (5 bases). CDR1 and CDR2 from the germline V gene are SGHNT and YYREEE (reference sequence). V lost 4 bases to trimming and J lost 1 base, with 11 bases between them. The CDR3 sequence is 14 residues long. Here the CDR3 DNA reads TGTGCCAGCAGCCCTCGGGACGGGAACACTGAAGCTTTCTTT. This sequence encodes CASSPRDGNTEAFF.

This clone was seen only a few times. The chain couples TRBV5-6 to TRBJ2-4; D is unresolved. Germline CDR1 is SGHDT and CDR2 is YYEEEE. Trimming cost V 2 bases and J 1 base, with 7 bases left between them. This CDR3 has 14 residues. CDR3 sequence (DNA): TGTGCCAGCAGCTTAGATTTGGCCAAAAACATTCAGTACTTC. This codes for CASSLDLAKNIQYF.

This clone was detected once. The chain carries TRBV5-4 and TRBJ1-2, with a tentative D call TRBD1 (5 bases). Between the trimmed V and J ends, which lost 0 bases and 14 bases, there was a span of 20 bases. Germline CDR1 and CDR2: SGHNT and YYREEE (reference sequence). The CDR3 is 14 amino acids. As DNA, the CDR3 is TGTGCCAGCAGCTTGGGACAGACGTCCTATGGAGAGACCTTC. Protein: CASSLGQTSYGETF.

This clone was recorded a few times. The chain carries TRBV7-2 and TRBJ2-7; 9 bases fit TRBD1. This CDR3 has 19 amino acids. Germline values: CDR1 SGHTA, CDR2 FQGNSA. The V gene end was trimmed by 1 base and the J gene end by 0 bases; junction bases not matched to a gene: 13. The CDR3 coding sequence is TGTGCCAGCAGCTTAGTCGGGGTTCGGGACAGGGCCATCTCCTACGAGCAGTACTTC. Translating gives CASSLVGVRDRAISYEQYF.

J is TRBJ1-2 and V is TRBV11-2; tentative D call: TRBD1 (5 bases). The CDR3 runs to 11 residues. Germline V lookup: CDR1 SGHAT, CDR2 FQNNGV. The V end was cut by 5 bases, the J end by 5 bases, with 6 bases between. For the CDR3, the DNA is TGTGCCAGCAGCCCAGGGTATGGCTACACCTTC. Its translation is CASSPGYGYTF.

This sequence joins TRBV25-1 and TRBJ1-2; D unclear. This CDR3 region has 12 residues. CDR1 and CDR2 (germline): MGHDK, SYGVNS. Trimming pared 1 base from V and 9 bases from J, leaving 9 bases between. CDR3 in amino acids: CASSELSSSYTF. The CDR3 DNA is TGTGCCAGCAGTGAATTGAGCTCAAGCTACACCTTC.

This chain joins TRBV7-2 and TRBJ1-1; D ambiguous. V gave up 4 bases and J gave up 11 bases, with 20 bases separating them. The CDR3 contains 14 residues. Germline V gene data show CDR1 as SGHTA and CDR2 as FQGNSA. CDR3 amino acids: CASSSPSKNYGAFF. Written as DNA, the CDR3 is TGTGCCAGCAGCTCCCCATCGAAAAACTACGGGGCTTTCTTT.

This chain joins TRBV4-1 and TRBJ2-1; D not certain. Per germline, CDR1 MGHRA and CDR2 YSYEKL. V gave up 1 base and J gave up 1 base, with 8 bases separating them. CDR3 length equals 15 residues. CDR3 in DNA: TGCGCCAGCAGCCAAGTGGTAGCTTCCTACAATGAGCAGTTCTTC. It translates to CASSQVVASYNEQFF.

The chain links TRBV5-4 to TRBJ1-4, with D possibly TRBD1 on 5 matching bases. V was pared by 3 bases and J by 5 bases, with 14 bases between. Germline lookup yields CDR1 SGHNT and CDR2 YYREEE (reference sequence). This CDR3 region has 15 residues. CDR3 sequence: CASSSARGQNEKLFF. For the CDR3, the DNA is TGTGCCAGCAGCTCGGCGCGGGGCCAAAATGAAAAACTGTTTTTT.

This chain connects TRBV6-4 to TRBJ2-1; 13 positions match TRBD2. The CDR3 length is 15 residues. CDR1 and CDR2 from the germline V gene are MRHNA and SNTAGT. Germline trimming cut 4 bases from V and 6 bases from J; bases unmatched to any gene: 3. CDR3 sequence: CASSATSGGANEQFF. The CDR3 region has the DNA TGTGCCAGCAGTGCCACTAGCGGGGGGGCCAATGAGCAGTTCTTC.

V and J are TRBV28 and TRBJ2-5, with D maybe TRBD2 (5 bases). The CDR3 totals 15 residues. V lost 2 bases, J lost 0 bases, and 10 bases lay in between. CDR1 and CDR2 (germline): MDHEN, SYDVKM. CDR3 sequence (DNA): TGTGCCAGCAGTTTACTTCAGCGGAACCAAGAGACCCAGTACTTC. Translated, it gives CASSLLQRNQETQYF.

The chain combines TRBV27 with TRBJ2-1; 11 nucleotides align to TRBD2. The CDR3 is 16 residues long. V shed 4 bases and J 7 bases; nucleotides not matched to a gene: 9. The germline gives CDR1 MNHEY, CDR2 SMNVEV (reference sequence). For the CDR3, the DNA is TGTGCCAGCAGTTGGGGGACTAGCGGATTTCTGAATGAGCAGTTCTTC. Translation: CASSWGTSGFLNEQFF.

The rearrangement links TRBV25-1 to TRBJ2-1; tentatively, D is TRBD1 or TRBD2 (6 bases each). Per germline, CDR1 MGHDK and CDR2 SYGVNS. V was clipped by 5 bases and J by 7 bases, with 15 bases between them. This CDR3 has 14 amino acids. The CDR3 spells CASSPKGGGNEQFF. For the CDR3, the DNA is TGTGCCAGCAGTCCTAAGGGGGGCGGGAATGAGCAGTTCTTC.

J is TRBJ1-5 and V is TRBV6-6; TRBD1 might be the D (6 bases). Trimming shortened V by 10 bases and J by 7 bases, and 23 bases separated the two germline ends. CDR3 length equals 15 residues. The germline CDR1 and CDR2 sequences are MNHNY and SVGAGI (reference sequence). CDR3 DNA sequence: TGTGCCACCTCTGGGGGGGCTAAATTTGGCCAGCCCCAGCATTTT. Translation: CATSGGAKFGQPQHF.

This clone was detected once. The chain employs TRBV2 and TRBJ1-1; the D gene is possibly TRBD1 (6 bases). Trimming shortened V by 6 bases and J by 2 bases, and 16 bases separated the two germline ends. Germline V gene lookup returns CDR1 SNHLY and CDR2 FYNNEI. This CDR3 region has 15 residues. CDR3 region: CASSKDQGYNTEAFF. CDR3 coding DNA: TGTGCCAGCAGCAAAGATCAGGGGTACAACACTGAAGCTTTCTTT.

V is TRBV5-1 and J is TRBJ2-1, with 8 bases that match TRBD1. This CDR3 contains 16 residues. Germline assignment: CDR1 SGHRS and CDR2 YFSETQ. Losses at the gene ends were 2 bases for V and 7 bases for J; bases not matched to a gene: 11. CDR3 DNA: TGCGCCAGCAGCTTAGACCACAGGGGGATAGGTAATGAGCAGTTCTTC. Residues: CASSLDHRGIGNEQFF.

The V and J genes are TRBV27 and TRBJ2-7, with D possibly matching TRBD2 (5 bases). There are 15 residues in the CDR3. Germline CDR1 is MNHEY and CDR2 is SMNVEV (reference sequence). Trimming took 5 bases from V and 3 from J, leaving 17 bases between them. This chain's CDR3 is CASSHSARGSYEQYF. The CDR3 DNA sequence: TGTGCCAGCAGTCACTCGGCGCGTGGGAGCTACGAGCAGTACTTC.

The chain recombines TRBV7-2 with TRBJ1-1; weak D call: TRBD1 (5 bases). Per the germline V gene, CDR1 is SGHTA and CDR2 is FQGNSA. CDR3 size: 12 residues. Trimming took off 4 bases at V and 4 bases at J, with 7 bases between the two ends. CDR3 sequence reads: CASSSGPTEAFF. Written as DNA, the CDR3 is TGTGCCAGCAGCTCGGGACCCACTGAAGCTTTCTTT.

This clone was recorded only once. The chain joins TRBV7-2 to TRBJ2-1, with 16 bases matching TRBD2. Germline CDR1 reads SGHTA; CDR2 reads FQGNSA. The CDR3 runs to 18 residues. With 1 base clipped from V and 10 bases from J, the junction kept 10 bases outside the gene matches. Here the CDR3 DNA reads TGTGCCAGCAGCTTAGTATCAGGGGGACTAGCGGGAGGGACAGAGCAGTTCTTC. The encoded protein is CASSLVSGGLAGGTEQFF.